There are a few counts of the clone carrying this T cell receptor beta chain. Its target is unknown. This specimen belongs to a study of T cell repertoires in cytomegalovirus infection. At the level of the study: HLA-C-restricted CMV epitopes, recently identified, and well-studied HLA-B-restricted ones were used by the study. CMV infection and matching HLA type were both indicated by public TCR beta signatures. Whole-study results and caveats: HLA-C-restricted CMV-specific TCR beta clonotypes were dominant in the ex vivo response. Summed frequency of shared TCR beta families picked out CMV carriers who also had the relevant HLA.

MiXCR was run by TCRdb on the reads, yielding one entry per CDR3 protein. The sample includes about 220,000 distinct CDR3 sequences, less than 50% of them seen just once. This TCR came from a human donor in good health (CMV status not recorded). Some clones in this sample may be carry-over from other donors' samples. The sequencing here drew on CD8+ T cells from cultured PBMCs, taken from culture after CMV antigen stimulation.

In DNA form, the CDR3 reads TGTGCCAGCAGCAGCAGCGGGAAATCCTACAATGAGCAGTTCTTC. Translating gives CASSSSGKSYNEQFF. This chain connects TRBV7-6 to TRBJ2-1; 7 bases match TRBD2. V lost 5 bases to trimming and J lost 1 base; unmatched junction nucleotides: 5. The germline V gene encodes CDR1 SGHVS and CDR2 FNYEAQ. The CDR3 length is 15 residues. The whole variable domain, filled in from reference TRBV7-6 and TRBJ2-1, reads GAGVSQSPRYKVTKRGQDVALRCDPISGHVSLYWYRQALGQGPEFLTYFNYEAQQDKSGLPNDRFSAERPEGSISTLTIQRTEQRDSAMYRCASSSSGKSYNEQFFGPGTRLTVL.